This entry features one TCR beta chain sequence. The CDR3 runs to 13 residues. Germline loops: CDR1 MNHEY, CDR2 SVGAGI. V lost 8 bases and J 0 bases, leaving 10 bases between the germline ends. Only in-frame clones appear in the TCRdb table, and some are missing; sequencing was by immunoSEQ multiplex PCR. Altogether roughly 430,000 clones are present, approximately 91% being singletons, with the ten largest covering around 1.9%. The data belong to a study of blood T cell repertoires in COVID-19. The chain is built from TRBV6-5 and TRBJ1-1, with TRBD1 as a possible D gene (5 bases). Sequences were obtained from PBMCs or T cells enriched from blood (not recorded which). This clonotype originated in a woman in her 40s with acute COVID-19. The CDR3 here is CASFRQMNTEAFF. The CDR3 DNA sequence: TGTGCCAGCTTTAGACAGATGAACACTGAAGCTTTCTTT.